This T cell receptor (beta chain) was observed in a study of blood T cells in healthy people across ages (dated by TCRdb to the mid-2010s). About the investigation overall: Template switching captured roughly one uniquely barcoded TCR beta cDNA molecule per two T cells in model experiments. To avoid experimental bias, donors of different ages were randomly spread across the sequencing lanes. Four age groups were formed from the donors: young (average around 15 years), middle-aged (just under 40), aged (about 68) and long-lived (less than 85). Two additional independent replicas of 1 million unique cDNA reads from the same blood draw were analyzed for two donors (one aged 18 to 30 and one aged 80 or older). The study measured age-related changes in TCR beta repertoire diversity using deep sequencing normalized with unique cDNA molecular identifiers.

Systemically healthy Caucasian individuals from Russia, around 38 in total and aged roughly 6 to 100 years, were included as donors. Roughly 9.5 milliliters of peripheral blood were drawn from each donor into EDTA-treated Vacutainer tubes. Ficoll-Paque density-gradient centrifugation was used to isolate PBMCs, with at least 6.5 million per sample. Trizol reagent was used to extract total RNA from PBMCs, with at least 5 micrograms per sample. The percentages of naive CD45RAhigh/CD27high T cells were determined by flow cytometry on a PBMC aliquot from every donor. The CDR3 sequence holds 15 residues, the cysteine and phenylalanine included. Just CDR3 DNA is preserved here, 45 bases in frame from base 1. V has 5 bases trimmed and J has 7 bases trimmed; junction bases matching no gene number 9. Receptor libraries were prepared by 5' RACE. The run used an Illumina HiSeq 2500. A second PCR of about 7 to 12 cycles was run with a J-beta primer mix and a sample-barcoded 5' primer. A template-switch 5' adaptor carrying 12 random nucleotides introduced a unique molecular identifier onto each TCR beta cDNA molecule. Each sample yielded at least 2.5 million CDR3-containing paired-end reads. First-strand cDNA synthesis was performed from all RNA using the Mint cDNA synthesis kit, with priming by a TRBC-specific oligonucleotide. Following uracil-DNA glycosylase treatment, a first 18-cycle PCR with universal primers M1SS and BC2_uni_R was performed on all cDNA. The authors processed their data as follows. For normalization, 1 million high-quality reads, each with a distinct molecular identifier, were randomly selected from each sample. Reads sharing molecular identifiers were discarded rather than binned into consensus sequences. MiTCR, set to a Q25 quality threshold and the strictest error-elimination algorithm, was used for CDR3 identification, clonotype clustering and error correction. A nonparametric unseen species model with Euler transformation was used to estimate a lower bound on total TCR beta diversity. TCRdb reprocessed the public reads (quality trimming at Q25 with fastp, clone calling with MiXCR) and kept in-frame beta chains. Entries are consolidated by CDR3 protein sequence, retaining the most common genes and DNA. TCRdb assigned the V and J calls; the authors' analysis was not used. The sample data list 700,000 or so distinct CDR3 sequences, and 22% of these were observed just once. The top ten constitute roughly 22% of the sample.

What the authors observed across the whole study: As age increased, observed TCR beta diversity per million T cells dropped in a roughly linear way, and a significant reduction was already evident by age around 41. Since profiling was done on bulk unsorted PBMCs, naive and antigen-experienced compartments could not be conclusively compared. Compared with the aged group, more naive CD4+ T cells, fewer expanded clones and increased TCR diversity were shown by the long-lived group, suggesting age selection. Observed TCR beta diversity correlated strongly with the percentage of naive T cells measured by flow cytometry. Donor CMV infection status was unknown, potentially confounding age-related changes in expanded clonotypes. Estimates of total diversity based on one million sequenced T cells were considered lower bounds and underestimates.

This clonotype was detected only a few times. Its antigen is unknown. Base qualities are not recorded, but no much larger clone differs from it by a single base. The chain uses TRBV12-3 or TRBV12-4 and TRBJ1-3; 9 bases in the middle match TRBD1. The sequenced material came from blood. This TCR derives from a man between 65 and 85 years old in good health. The CDR3 loop reads CASSLTQGARNTIYF. The DNA sequence follows: TGTGCCAGCAGTCTCACACAGGGGGCACGGAACACCATATATTTT.